The 12 T cell receptor beta chains below come from one sample, sequenced in a study of neurological immune-mediated disorders. Each CDR3 protein is one row after TCRdb ran MiXCR on the 5' RACE reads. The sample shows about 66,000 distinct CDR3 sequences, roughly 4.8% of them seen only once. The sample taken for sequencing was PBMCs. The receptors shown here come from a man aged 25-45 years with multiple sclerosis.

This clonotype was counted many times. The chain recombines TRBV5-1 with TRBJ2-2, with D possibly being TRBD1 or TRBD2 (5 bases each). Looked up from germline, CDR1 is SGHRS and CDR2 is YFSETQ. The CDR3 sequence is 15 residues long. The germline V and J ends were trimmed by 7 bases and 6 bases, with 19 bases remaining between them. The chain's CDR3 is CASFDPGQGAGELFF. The CDR3 DNA is TGCGCCAGCTTCGACCCGGGTCAGGGAGCCGGGGAGCTGTTTTTT. Full variable domain (rest looked up from reference TRBV5-1 and TRBJ2-2): KAGVTQTPRYLIKTRGQQVTLSCSPISGHRSVSWYQQTPGQGLQFLFEYFSETQRNKGNFPGRFSGRQFSNSRSEMNVSTLELGDSALYLCASFDPGQGAGELFFGEGSRLTVL.

This clonotype was observed a few times. The rearrangement links TRBV7-9 to TRBJ2-7; no firm D call. The CDR3 totals 14 residues. Germline CDR1 SEHNR, CDR2 FQNEAQ (reference sequence). V lost 8 bases and J lost 3, with 17 bases in between. The CDR3 here is CASSDVQSNYEQYV. The CDR3 DNA follows: TGTGCCAGCTCCGATGTTCAGTCTAACTACGAGCAGTACGTC.

The genes are TRBV20-1 and TRBJ2-7, with 7 bases identical to TRBD2. V trimming: 1 base; J trimming: 3 bases; junction bases outside the gene matches: 6. Per germline, CDR1 DFQATT and CDR2 SNEGSKA (reference sequence). This CDR3 spans 14 amino acids. CDR3: CSARGAGDLYEQYF. The CDR3 DNA sequence: TGCAGTGCTAGAGGGGCGGGGGACCTCTACGAGCAGTACTTC.

This clonotype was observed many times. V is TRBV9 and J is TRBJ2-3; D uncertain. V was trimmed by 2 bases and J by 0 bases, leaving 1 base between them. This CDR3 contains 12 residues. CDR1 and CDR2 (germline): SGDLS, YYNGEE. The CDR3 protein is CASSVSTDTQYF. DNA for the CDR3: TGTGCCAGCAGCGTTAGCACAGATACGCAGTATTTT. The full variable domain, its missing parts supplied by reference TRBV9 and TRBJ2-3, is DSGVTQTPKHLITATGQRVTLRCSPRSGDLSVYWYQQSLDQGLQFLIQYYNGEERAKGNILERFSAQQFPDLHSELNLSSLELGDSALYFCASSVSTDTQYFGPGTRLTVL.

This clonotype was recorded many times. V gene TRBV6-5 combines with J gene TRBJ2-7; 12 bases are a match to TRBD1. CDR3 length equals 15 residues. The trim removed 5 bases at V and 4 bases at J, leaving 6 bases unmatched. The germline CDR1 and CDR2 sequences are MNHEY and SVGAGI. DNA for the CDR3: TGTGCCAGCAGTACTGGGACAGGGGGCGCTTACGAGCAGTACTTC. Protein sequence: CASSTGTGGAYEQYF.

This clonotype was recorded many times. The genes are TRBV4-1 and TRBJ2-7, with D perhaps matching TRBD2 (6 bases). This CDR3 has 13 residues. The germline V and J ends were trimmed by 4 bases and 3 bases, with 10 bases remaining between them. The germline V gene encodes CDR1 MGHRA and CDR2 YSYEKL. CDR3 in DNA: TGCGCCAGCAGCCCGCGACTAGGCTACGAGCAGTACTTC. It yields the protein CASSPRLGYEQYF.

This clonotype was observed a handful of times. The CDR3 here is CSAGAGMNTEAFF. CDR3 nucleotides: TGCAGTGCTGGGGCCGGTATGAACACTGAAGCTTTCTTT. The chain joins TRBV20-1 to TRBJ1-1, with D possibly being TRBD1 (5 bases). The germline V and J ends were trimmed by 5 bases and 0 bases, with 10 bases remaining between them. Germline V gene data show CDR1 as DFQATT and CDR2 as SNEGSKA (reference sequence). This CDR3 region has 13 residues.

This clonotype came up many times. This chain links TRBV3-1 with TRBJ1-1, with 7 bases aligning to TRBD1. Trimming took 5 bases from V and 10 from J; bases not matched to a gene: 7. This CDR3 contains 12 residues. Per the germline V gene, CDR1 is LGHDT and CDR2 is YNNKEL (reference sequence). CDR3 bases: TGTGCCAGCAGCAGTGCGGGACAGAGAGCTTTCTTT. Encoded protein: CASSSAGQRAFF.

This clonotype has a count of ten or more. The CDR3 coding sequence is TGTGCCAGCAGTTACTCACCAGGGCACACTGAAGCTTTCTTT. Protein: CASSYSPGHTEAFF. V is TRBV6-5 and J is TRBJ1-1; perhaps TRBD1 as D (5 bases). This CDR3 is 14 amino acids long. The V gene lost 0 bases and the J gene lost 3 bases, with 8 bases spanning the gap. CDR1 and CDR2 from the germline V gene are MNHEY and SVGAGI.

This clonotype occurred a few times. The chain joins TRBV5-1 to TRBJ2-6; D not resolved. The CDR3 has 15 residues. Germline CDR1 SGHRS, CDR2 YFSETQ. Trimming stripped 4 bases from V and 4 bases from J, with 12 bases between. CDR3 nucleotide sequence: TGCGCCAGCAGCCTGTTGGACCCGGGGGCCAACGTCCTGACTTTC. Translating it yields CASSLLDPGANVLTF.

This clonotype occurred many times. The CDR3 DNA reads TGTGCCAGCAGCTTAGGACAGACGGCGTCGAGAACTGAAGCTTTCTTT. It encodes CASSLGQTASRTEAFF. The J gene is TRBJ1-1, the V gene TRBV7-9; D might be TRBD1 (5 bases). The length of the CDR3 is 16 residues. V lost 1 base and J lost 5, with 17 bases in between. Per the germline V gene, CDR1 is SEHNR and CDR2 is FQNEAQ (reference sequence).

Many counts were recorded for this clonotype. The chain carries TRBV18 and TRBJ1-1; weak D call: TRBD1 (6 bases). CDR1 KGHSH and CDR2 LQKENI come from the germline V gene. V gave up 5 bases and J gave up 1 base, with 11 bases separating them. This CDR3 spans 14 amino acids. CDR3 region: CASSVRTANTEAFF. As DNA, the CDR3 is TGTGCCAGCTCAGTTAGGACAGCGAACACTGAAGCTTTCTTT. Filled out from reference TRBV18 and TRBJ1-1, the complete variable domain reads NAGVMQNPRHLVRRRGQEARLRCSPMKGHSHVYWYRQLPEEGLKFMVYLQKENIIDESGMPKERFSAEFPKEGPSILRIQQVVRGDSAAYFCASSVRTANTEAFFGQGTRLTVV.